What follows is one TCR beta chain and its context. Its specificity is not known. MiXCR was run by TCRdb on the reads, yielding one entry per CDR3 protein. Of some 390,000 distinct CDR3 sequences in the sample, roughly 18% were seen once. The data belong to a study of T cell repertoires in cytomegalovirus infection. Study background: From public TCR beta signatures came an indication of both CMV infection and matching HLA type. Study-level points and caveats: Carriage of CMV together with the relevant HLA was identifiable through cumulative public TCR beta family frequency.

The germline V gene encodes CDR1 LNHDA and CDR2 SQIVND (reference sequence). Trimming stripped 5 bases from V and 9 bases from J, with 14 bases between. This CDR3 has 13 residues. Sequencing used PBMCs. The origin of this receptor is a human donor in good health (CMV status not recorded). Some clones in this sample may be carry-over from other donors' samples. V usage is TRBV19 and J usage is TRBJ2-1; the D call may be TRBD1 or TRBD2 (5 bases each). The CDR3 DNA is TGTGCCAGTAGTCGGGGCTGGCGGGCTGAGCAGTTCTTC. This gives the protein CASSRGWRAEQFF.